This T cell receptor (beta chain) is drawn from a study of blood T cells in healthy people across ages (dated by TCRdb to 2014 to 2015). Broadly, across the study: In model experiments, roughly one uniquely barcoded TCR beta cDNA molecule per two T cells was captured by template switching. Donors of different ages were randomly distributed across sequencing lanes to avoid experimental bias. The study measured age-related changes in TCR beta repertoire diversity using deep sequencing normalized with unique cDNA molecular identifiers. Two additional independent replicas of 1 million unique cDNA reads from the same blood draw were analyzed for two donors (one aged 18 to 30 and one aged 80 or older). Four age groups were formed from the donors: young (average approximately 15 years), middle-aged (approximately 39), aged (about 62) and long-lived (roughly 81). Study-level results and caveats: Observed TCR beta diversity per million T cells fell roughly linearly with age, and a significant reduction was already apparent by age around 36. A strong correlation was found between observed TCR beta diversity and the percentage of naive T cells measured by flow cytometry. Bulk unsorted PBMC profiling prevented conclusive comparison of naive and antigen-experienced compartments. The long-lived group showed more naive CD4+ T cells, fewer expanded clones and increased TCR diversity than the aged group, suggesting age selection. Estimates of total diversity based on one million sequenced T cells were regarded as lower bounds and as underestimates. The CMV infection status of donors was not known, potentially confounding age-related changes in expanded clonotypes.

Cut back by 0 bases and 2 bases, the V and J ends lie 8 bases apart. For CDR1 and CDR2, the germline V gene (reference sequence) lists MNHEY and SMNVEV. The CDR3 has 14 amino acids, counting the end cysteine and phenylalanine. The CDR3 DNA has 42 bases and is translated from base 1. Libraries came from 5' RACE. Reads for this sample came from an Illumina HiSeq 2500. A second PCR of roughly 7 to 12 cycles was run with a J-beta primer mix and a sample-barcoded 5' primer. A template-switch 5' adaptor carrying 12 random nucleotides introduced a unique molecular identifier onto each TCR beta cDNA molecule. Each sample yielded at least 3 million CDR3-containing paired-end reads. All of the RNA was converted into first-strand cDNA using the Mint cDNA synthesis kit, with a TRBC-specific oligonucleotide serving as the primer. Following uracil-DNA glycosylase treatment, a first 18-cycle PCR with universal primers M1SS and BC2_uni_R was performed on all cDNA. Turning to the authors' computational methods: Normalization of each sample was performed by random selection of 1 million high-quality reads, each carrying a distinct molecular identifier. Reads with shared molecular identifiers were discarded instead of being binned into consensus sequences. MiTCR, with a Q25 quality threshold and the strictest error-elimination algorithm, was used for CDR3 identification, clonotype clustering and error correction. A nonparametric unseen species model with Euler transformation was used to estimate a lower bound on total TCR beta diversity. TCRdb reprocessed the public reads (quality trimming at Q25 with fastp, clone calling with MiXCR) and kept in-frame beta chains. Rows with one shared CDR3 protein collapse into an entry with the most common genes and DNA. The V and J calls come from TCRdb's annotation, not from the publication. The sample has about 830,000 distinct CDR3 sequences on record, 55% to 70% of them singletons. The ten largest account for 22% of the sample.

Turning to this clonotype: There is no known antigen for this receptor. No much larger clone exists at a distance of one base, and base qualities are not known.

Donors were roughly 40 systemically healthy Caucasian individuals from Russia aged roughly 6 to 95 years. Approximately 9.3 milliliters of peripheral blood were collected from each donor into EDTA-treated Vacutainer tubes. Ficoll-Paque density-gradient centrifugation was used to isolate PBMCs, with at least 7 million per sample. Trizol reagent was used to extract total RNA from PBMCs, with at least 5 micrograms per sample. The percentages of naive CD45RAhigh/CD27high T cells were determined by flow cytometry on a PBMC aliquot from every donor. What was sequenced was blood. This sequence originates from a man in his thirties or forties in good health. Recombination connected TRBV27 to TRBJ2-7, with a tentative D call of TRBD1 or TRBD2, each matching 5 bases. Here is the DNA: TGTGCCAGCAGTTTATCGGGGGAGCCCTACGAGCAGTACTTC. Its coded protein is CASSLSGEPYEQYF.